Below are 4 T cell receptor beta chains sequenced from a single sample in a study of blood T cell repertoires in COVID-19 (dated by TCRdb to 2019 to 2021). The library was produced with the immunoSEQ multiplex PCR assay. In its TCRdb copy, this immuneACCESS table keeps in-frame sequences only and misses some clones. Where compared with another copy, unresolved V genes explain less than half of these, and the others have no known cause. Across this sample there are around 250,000 clones, with about 82% seen only once. Approximately 2.1% of the sample is taken by the ten largest. Material: PBMCs or T cells enriched from blood (not recorded which). These receptors all stem from a woman aged 45-65 years who had recovered from COVID-19.

This rearrangement joins TRBV9 to TRBJ2-5; TRBD1 matches 10 bases. After removal of 0 bases from V and 5 bases from J, the junction contained 7 bases not matched to a gene. This CDR3 has 16 amino acids. Germline CDR1 is SGDLS and CDR2 is YYNGEE. The CDR3: CASSVAPTGGKETQYF. The CDR3 DNA is TGTGCCAGCAGCGTAGCCCCGACAGGGGGCAAGGAGACCCAGTACTTC.

This chain uses TRBV28 with TRBJ2-4; 7 bases align to TRBD1. Germline assignment: CDR1 MDHEN and CDR2 SYDVKM. With 5 bases clipped from V and 13 bases from J, the junction kept 8 bases outside the gene matches. This CDR3 spans 12 amino acids. This chain's CDR3 is CASSTGAHHQYF. As DNA, the CDR3 is TGTGCCAGCAGTACAGGGGCCCACCACCAGTACTTC.

The chain uses TRBV10-3 and TRBJ1-2; no clear D. CDR1 is ENHRY and CDR2 is SYGVKD in the germline V gene. The germline V and J ends were trimmed by 0 bases and 8 bases, with 19 bases remaining between them. The CDR3 spans 16 residues. CDR3 in DNA: TGTGCCATCAGTGAGTCAGGAGGCAGGATGCTGGGGGGCTACACCTTC. Encoded protein: CAISESGGRMLGGYTF.

The CDR3 protein is CASSAQSTEAFF. In DNA form, the CDR3 reads TGTGCCAGTAGTGCACAGAGCACTGAAGCTTTCTTT. This chain connects TRBV19 to TRBJ1-1, with D uncertain. V lost 5 bases to trimming and J lost 4 bases, with 8 bases between them. The CDR3 covers 12 residues. CDR1 LNHDA and CDR2 SQIVND come from the germline V gene (reference sequence).